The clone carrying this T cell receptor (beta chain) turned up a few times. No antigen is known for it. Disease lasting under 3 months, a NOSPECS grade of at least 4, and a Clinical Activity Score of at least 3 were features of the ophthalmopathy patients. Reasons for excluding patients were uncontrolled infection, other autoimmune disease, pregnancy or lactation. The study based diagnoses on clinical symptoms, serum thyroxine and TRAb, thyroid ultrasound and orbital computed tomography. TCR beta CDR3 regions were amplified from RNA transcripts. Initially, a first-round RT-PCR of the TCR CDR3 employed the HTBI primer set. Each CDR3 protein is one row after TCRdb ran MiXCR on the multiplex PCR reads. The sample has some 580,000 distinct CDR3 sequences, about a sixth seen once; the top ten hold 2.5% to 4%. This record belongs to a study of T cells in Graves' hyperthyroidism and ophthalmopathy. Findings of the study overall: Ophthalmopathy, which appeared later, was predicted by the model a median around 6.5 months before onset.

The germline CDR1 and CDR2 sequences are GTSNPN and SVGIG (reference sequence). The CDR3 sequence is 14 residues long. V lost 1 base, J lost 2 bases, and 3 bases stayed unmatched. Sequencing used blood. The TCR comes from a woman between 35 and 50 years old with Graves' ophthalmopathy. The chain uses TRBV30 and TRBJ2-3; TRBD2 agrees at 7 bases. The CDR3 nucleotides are TGTGCCTGGAGTGGACTAGCACCCACAGATACGCAGTATTTT. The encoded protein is CAWSGLAPTDTQYF.